This TCR beta chain appears in the sequencing data of a study of blood T cell repertoires in COVID-19. Repertoires were generated with immunoSEQ multiplex PCR, while TCRdb's copy carries only in-frame clones and drops some. This sample has tens of thousands of clones, with over 85% found just once. The sample comprised peripheral blood. This TCR was sampled from a woman at least 80 years old with active or convalescent COVID-19.

The CDR3 loop is CASSYTSGQGKQETQYF. The CDR3 DNA reads as TGTGCCAGCAGTTACACATCGGGACAGGGGAAACAAGAGACCCAGTACTTC. The gene calls are TRBV6-2 or TRBV6-3 and TRBJ2-5, with 10 bases identical to TRBD1. The V gene end was trimmed by 2 bases and the J gene end by 2 bases; junction bases not matched to a gene: 8. The length of the CDR3 is 17 residues. Germline V gene sequence: CDR1 MNHEY, CDR2 SVGEGT.